The 23 T cell receptor beta chains below come from one sample, sequenced in a study of cytomegalovirus exposure and HLA in healthy donors. The study ran its PCR with 60 Vbeta and 13 Jbeta primers. TCRdb's table, derived via immunoSEQ multiplex PCR, lists solely in-frame clones and lacks some. The table lists about 120,000 clones, just over 15% of them singletons. The sequencing input was PBMCs. These receptors were obtained from a woman between 18 and 29 years old in good health and CMV-seronegative.

In this sample, this clone turned up a few times. The chain recombines TRBV14 with TRBJ1-1; no clear D. V was pared by 2 bases and J by 1 base, with 8 bases between. Germline loops: CDR1 SGHDN, CDR2 FVKESK. The CDR3 sequence is 14 residues long. The CDR3 protein is CASSQILPNTEAFF. CDR3 nucleotides: TGTGCCAGCAGCCAAATTCTTCCGAACACTGAAGCTTTCTTT.

The sample holds a few counts of this clone. This chain links TRBV28 with TRBJ1-5; D is uncertain. Looked up from germline, CDR1 is MDHEN and CDR2 is SYDVKM. Trimming took 2 bases from V and 6 from J, leaving 5 bases between them. This CDR3 has 12 residues. The CDR3: CASSLRSQPQHF. The CDR3 nucleotides read TGTGCCAGCAGTTTAAGGAGTCAGCCCCAGCATTTT.

To note about this clone: Other DNA sequences in this sample translate to the same CDR3. V usage is TRBV6-5 and J usage is TRBJ2-3; maybe TRBD1 (6 bases). V lost 0 bases and J 6 bases, leaving 13 bases between the germline ends. The CDR3 spans 15 residues. Looked up from germline, CDR1 is MNHEY and CDR2 is SVGAGI. The CDR3: CASSYSWGPGDTQYF. The CDR3 DNA is TGTGCCAGCAGTTACTCGTGGGGGCCCGGGGATACGCAGTATTTT.

The chain carries TRBV28 and TRBJ1-2; 7 positions match TRBD1. CDR3 length: 11 residues. The ends lost 5 bases at V and 8 bases at J; junction bases unmatched: 2. Germline CDR1 is MDHEN and CDR2 is SYDVKM. In DNA form, the CDR3 reads TGTGCCAGCAGTCTCAGGGGGGGCTACACCTTC. Amino acid sequence: CASSLRGGYTF.

CDR3 nucleotides: TGTGCCAGCAGTCCTAGACAGGGAAGGAGGTTGGGCTACACCTTC. It specifies CASSPRQGRRLGYTF. The V and J genes are TRBV6-5 and TRBJ1-2; 7 bases match TRBD1. The CDR3 is 15 residues long. Germline V gene sequence: CDR1 MNHEY, CDR2 SVGAGI. With V trimmed by 5 bases and J by 8 bases, 14 bases remained unmatched.

The chain couples TRBV27 to TRBJ2-7; 8 nucleotides agree with TRBD1. There are 13 residues in the CDR3. The germline V gene encodes CDR1 MNHEY and CDR2 SMNVEV (reference sequence). V gave up 6 bases and J gave up 5 bases; unmatched junction bases: 6. The CDR3 nucleotides read TGTGCCAGCAGGCCTGGACAGGGCCACGAGCAGTACTTC. This codes for CASRPGQGHEQYF.

CDR3 protein: CASSSRLGLAGGDSYEQYF. The DNA for the CDR3 is TGTGCCAGCAGCTCAAGATTGGGACTAGCGGGGGGCGACTCCTACGAGCAGTACTTC. V is TRBV14 and J is TRBJ2-7; 15 bases match TRBD2. J was trimmed by 0 bases and V by 5 bases; bases with no gene match: 11. The CDR3 consists of 19 residues. Germline V gene sequence: CDR1 SGHDN, CDR2 FVKESK.

The rearrangement links TRBV10-3 to TRBJ1-5, with a tentative D call TRBD1 (5 bases). The CDR3 consists of 14 residues. Germline CDR1 is ENHRY and CDR2 is SYGVKD. Trimming removed 4 bases at V and 2 bases at J, with 9 bases between. The CDR3 coding sequence is TGTGCCATCAGTGCGGGGGGGGGCAATCAGCCCCAGCATTTT. It specifies CAISAGGGNQPQHF.

This clone was counted only a few times. This chain connects TRBV7-2 to TRBJ1-4; D might be TRBD1 (5 bases). V was trimmed by 5 bases and J by 3 bases, leaving 10 bases between them. Germline V gene data show CDR1 as SGHTA and CDR2 as FQGNSA. The CDR3 sequence is 14 residues long. The CDR3 sequence is CASSPGSANEKLFF. CDR3 bases: TGTGCCAGCAGCCCAGGGTCGGCTAATGAAAAACTGTTTTTT.

This clone was counted only a few times. The chain has TRBV30 and TRBJ2-6; D uncertain. CDR1 and CDR2 (germline): GTSNPN, SVGIG (reference sequence). CDR3 length: 16 amino acids. The V end was cut by 1 base, the J end by 0 bases, with 10 bases between. The CDR3 protein is CAWSEAADSGANVLTF. DNA of the CDR3: TGTGCCTGGAGTGAGGCGGCCGACTCTGGGGCCAACGTCCTGACTTTC.

This clone has a handful of counts. The chain combines TRBV5-4 with TRBJ2-5; 10 bases are shared with TRBD1. After removal of 2 bases from V and 5 bases from J, the junction contained 9 bases not matched to a gene. Germline assignment: CDR1 SGHNT and CDR2 YYREEE (reference sequence). This CDR3 region has 16 residues. CDR3 sequence: CASSFFRDRGWETQYF. The DNA of the CDR3 is TGTGCCAGCAGCTTCTTCCGGGACAGGGGATGGGAGACCCAGTACTTC.

This clone was seen a few times. This chain links TRBV14 with TRBJ1-2; 7 bases align to TRBD1. Germline CDR1 SGHDN, CDR2 FVKESK. The CDR3 consists of 16 residues. Trimming removed 4 bases from V and 8 bases from J; junction bases left unmatched: 16. The CDR3 nucleotides are TGTGCCAGCAGCCCCTTTTCAGGGGGGCGCTCAAGGGGCTACACCTTC. The encoded protein is CASSPFSGGRSRGYTF. Drawing the rest from reference TRBV14 and TRBJ1-2, the complete variable domain is EAGVTQFPSHSVIEKGQTVTLRCDPISGHDNLYWYRRVMGKEIKFLLHFVKESKQDESGMPNNRFLAERTGGTYSTLKVQPAELEDSGVYFCASSPFSGGRSRGYTFGSGTRLTVV.

This clone was counted ten times or more. V and J are TRBV5-5 and TRBJ1-2; D is unclear. The germline V and J ends were trimmed by 4 bases and 3 bases, with 16 bases remaining between them. This CDR3 has 15 amino acids. Germline values: CDR1 SGHKS, CDR2 YYEKEE (reference sequence). In DNA form, the CDR3 reads TGTGCCAGCAGCCTGGATTGGCGGGGTCACTATGGCTACACCTTC. It translates to CASSLDWRGHYGYTF.

This clone was seen only a few times. This rearrangement joins TRBV6-6 to TRBJ2-7, with 12 bases that match TRBD2. The V gene's germline CDR1 is MNHNY and CDR2 SVGAGI (reference sequence). Unmatched junction bases numbered 8, after V lost 6 bases and J lost 2 bases. The CDR3 runs 16 residues. CDR3 nucleotides: TGTGCCAGCAGGGAGACTAGCGGGAGATATACCTACGAGCAGTACTTC. It translates to CASRETSGRYTYEQYF.

This rearrangement joins TRBV11-2 to TRBJ2-7; no firm D call. V was cut by 0 bases and J by 3 bases, with 3 bases left in between. There are 12 residues in the CDR3. CDR1 is SGHAT and CDR2 is FQNNGV in the germline V gene. The CDR3 DNA follows: TGTGCCAGCAGCTTAGATAACTACGAGCAGTACTTC. It codes for CASSLDNYEQYF.

This clone was picked up a small number of times. V usage is TRBV30 and J usage is TRBJ2-3, with D perhaps matching TRBD1 (5 bases). Trimming removed 4 bases from V and 4 bases from J, with 9 bases in between. Germline loops: CDR1 GTSNPN, CDR2 SVGIG (reference sequence). This CDR3 spans 12 amino acids. The DNA for the CDR3 is TGTGCCTGGATCAGGGATCCAGATACGCAGTATTTT. This translates into CAWIRDPDTQYF.

The chain carries TRBV27 and TRBJ2-1, with 9 bases lining up with TRBD2. Germline lookup yields CDR1 MNHEY and CDR2 SMNVEV (reference sequence). Trimming removed 7 bases from V and 9 bases from J; junction bases left unmatched: 10. The CDR3 has 14 residues. This chain's CDR3 is CASKVIAGATEQFF. The CDR3 DNA reads TGTGCCAGCAAGGTAATAGCGGGAGCAACTGAGCAGTTCTTC.

Only a few counts were recorded for this clone. This chain uses TRBV7-2 with TRBJ2-3; the match to TRBD2 covers 9 bases. The germline CDR1 and CDR2 sequences are SGHTA and FQGNSA. V lost 3 bases and J lost 6; bases outside the gene matches: 4. The CDR3 is 14 residues long. CDR3 DNA sequence: TGTGCCAGCAGCTTTTTGCGGGGGGGTGATACGCAGTATTTT. Amino acids: CASSFLRGGDTQYF.

The chain couples TRBV4-1 to TRBJ1-2; TRBD1 might be the D (6 bases). Per germline, CDR1 MGHRA and CDR2 YSYEKL. Trimming took 4 bases from V and 4 from J, leaving 16 bases between them. The CDR3 covers 15 residues. This CDR3 is CASSPLSTGSYGYTF. The CDR3 DNA reads TGCGCCAGCAGCCCCCTATCAACAGGGAGCTATGGCTACACCTTC.

This clone was observed a handful of times. This sequence joins TRBV2 and TRBJ2-5; D unresolved. The CDR3 has 17 amino acids. CDR1 and CDR2 from the germline V gene are SNHLY and FYNNEI. The V end lost 0 bases, the J end lost 1 base, and 15 bases lay between the germline ends. CDR3 residues: CASSEALKPGSQETQYF. CDR3 coding DNA: TGTGCCAGCAGTGAAGCGCTTAAACCTGGCAGCCAAGAGACCCAGTACTTC.

The V and J genes are TRBV29-1 and TRBJ2-2; 9 bases align to TRBD1. Trimming cost V 7 bases and J 13 bases; bases outside gene matches: 7. Germline V lookup: CDR1 SQVTM, CDR2 ANQGSEA. This CDR3 is 11 amino acids long. This CDR3 reads CSADRGMGLFF. CDR3 coding DNA: TGCAGCGCCGACAGGGGGATGGGGCTGTTTTTT.

This clone occurred a few times. The J gene is TRBJ1-1, the V gene TRBV29-1; D gene unclear. CDR3 length: 11 residues. With 7 bases removed from V and 5 bases from J, the gap between germline ends came to 11 bases. CDR1 and CDR2 (germline): SQVTM, ANQGSEA. The CDR3 reads CSDTTGTEAFF. As DNA, the CDR3 is TGCAGCGATACGACCGGGACTGAAGCTTTCTTT.

This rearrangement joins TRBV4-3 to TRBJ2-7, with 11 bases lining up with TRBD1. J was trimmed by 2 bases and V by 4 bases; bases with no gene match: 1. CDR3 length equals 14 residues. Germline CDR1 reads LGHNA; CDR2 reads YSLEER. CDR3 DNA: TGCGCCAGCAGCCGGGACAGGGGGACCTACGAGCAGTACTTC. It yields the protein CASSRDRGTYEQYF.